This T cell receptor beta chain was obtained from a study of blood T cell repertoires in COVID-19. Study-wide background: Sample material is recorded as cDNA or gDNA derived from T cells, B-cell-depleted T cells, or PBMCs.

From germline, CDR1 is KGHSH and CDR2 LQKENI. CDR3 length: 15 amino acids. With V trimmed by 4 bases and J by 0 bases, 2 bases remained unmatched. TCRdb keeps only in-frame clones here, not all; method: immunoSEQ multiplex PCR. The table records about 87,000 clones, around 84% of them present only once. The J gene is TRBJ2-2, the V gene TRBV18; 7 nucleotides agree with TRBD1. The sequenced sample was peripheral blood. This TCR came from a middle-aged man with acute or convalescent COVID-19. For the CDR3, the DNA is TGTGCCAGCTCACGGACAGGCGCGAACACCGGGGAGCTGTTTTTT. It encodes CASSRTGANTGELFF.